This T cell receptor beta chain was obtained from a study of blood T cells in healthy people across ages. Study conclusions and caveats: The study lacked donor CMV status, which possibly confounded expanded clonotype changes.

The use of a sample-barcoded 5' primer and a J-beta primer mix characterized a second PCR of roughly 6 to 11 cycles. In TCRdb, the 5' RACE reads were re-called with MiXCR into one record per CDR3 protein. Here the sample spans about 1,400,000 distinct CDR3 sequences, approximately 63% being singletons. Germline lookup yields CDR1 DFQATT and CDR2 SNEGSKA (reference sequence). The CDR3 totals 16 residues. Concerning this clonotype itself: Its antigen is unknown. The junction shows a germline mismatch at one end, possibly a read error.

Sequencing was performed on blood. The clonotype comes from a young man in good health. V usage is TRBV20-1 and J usage is TRBJ1-2; 7 bases are a match to TRBD1. The CDR3 sequence is CSSRDLGQAQAYGYTF. In DNA, the CDR3 is TGCAGTTCTAGAGACCTCGGACAGGCCCAGGCGTATGGCTACACCTTC.